A selection of T cell receptor beta chains follows, all from one sample in a study of T cell repertoires in cytomegalovirus infection. In TCRdb, the reads were re-called with MiXCR into one record per CDR3 protein. The sample has about 250,000 distinct CDR3 sequences, approximately 7% seen once. Material: PBMCs. Source of these receptors: a human donor in good health (CMV status not recorded). Some clones in this sample may be carry-over from other donors' samples. Each CDR3 is given with its conserved first and last residue. D genes are given only for firm matches. The size field is filled for only some rows; it gives once, few, many or a size class.

clone size	D gene	J gene	V gene	CDR3 protein	CDR3 DNA
few	.	TRBJ1-1	TRBV4-3	CASSQEGRGEAFF	TGCGCCAGCAGCCAGGAGGGAAGGGGTGAAGCTTTCTTT
many	TRBD2	TRBJ2-3	TRBV7-2	CASSLTSGGAPDTQYF	TGTGCCAGCAGCTTAACCAGCGGGGGGGCACCAGATACGCAGTATTTT
many	TRBD1	TRBJ1-1	TRBV7-4	CASSYERDRTVRTEAFF	TGTGCCAGCAGCTATGAGCGGGACAGGACCGTTAGGACTGAAGCTTTCTTT
many	TRBD1	TRBJ1-1	TRBV4-3	CASSQDRTGGAFF	TGCGCCAGCAGCCAAGATCGGACAGGAGGAGCTTTCTTT
many	TRBD1	TRBJ1-5	TRBV9	CASSFRDSQPQHF	TGTGCCAGCAGCTTCAGGGACAGCCAGCCCCAGCATTTT
.	TRBD1	TRBJ2-1	TRBV3-1	CASSPGTGGLNEQFF	TGTGCCAGCAGCCCCGGGACAGGGGGGCTAAATGAGCAGTTCTTC
.	TRBD1	TRBJ2-2	TRBV11-1	CASSFPGQPTGELFF	TGTGCCAGCAGTTTTCCGGGACAGCCCACCGGGGAGCTGTTTTTT
many	TRBD1	TRBJ1-4	TRBV6-2/TRBV6-3	CASSSTPGQRNTNEKLFF	TGTGCCAGCAGTTCGACCCCGGGACAGAGGAACACTAATGAAAAACTGTTTTTT
.	TRBD1	TRBJ2-1	TRBV29-1	CSGRQGVDEQFF	TGCAGCGGAAGACAGGGGGTGGATGAGCAGTTCTTC
many	.	TRBJ2-7	TRBV28	CASHGQDIYEQYF	TGTGCCAGCCACGGTCAGGACATCTACGAGCAGTACTTC
few	TRBD1	TRBJ1-1	TRBV6-6	CASSRQGAFTEAFF	TGTGCCAGCAGTCGGCAGGGGGCTTTTACTGAAGCTTTCTTT
many	TRBD2	TRBJ2-5	TRBV29-1	CSVNAGEETQYF	TGCAGCGTTAACGCGGGGGAGGAGACCCAGTACTTC
.	.	TRBJ1-1	TRBV29-1	CSVEARGRGADTEAFF	TGCAGCGTTGAAGCCCGGGGTAGAGGGGCGGACACTGAAGCTTTCTTT
many	.	TRBJ1-2	TRBV7-2	CASSLELYGYTF	TGTGCCAGCAGCTTAGAGTTGTATGGCTACACCTTC
many	.	TRBJ1-3	TRBV7-8	CASSLAVVGNTIYF	TGTGCCAGCAGCTTAGCTGTGGTTGGAAACACCATATATTTT
many	.	TRBJ2-5	TRBV12-3/TRBV12-4	CASSPRFRPAQETQYF	TGTGCCAGCAGCCCGAGATTCCGCCCAGCCCAAGAGACCCAGTACTTC
many	.	TRBJ1-1	TRBV20-1	CSARDMRLNTEAFF	TGCAGTGCTAGAGATATGCGGCTGAACACTGAAGCTTTCTTT
few	.	TRBJ1-2	TRBV2	CASWEDAGYTF	TGTGCCAGCTGGGAAGATGCTGGCTACACCTTC
many	.	TRBJ2-7	TRBV7-2	CASSSPNYEQYF	TGTGCCAGCAGCTCACCAAATTACGAGCAGTACTTC
many	TRBD1	TRBJ2-1	TRBV7-9	CASRPGTATYNEQFF	TGTGCCAGCAGGCCTGGGACAGCTACCTACAATGAGCAGTTCTTC
many	TRBD1	TRBJ1-4	TRBV7-9	CASSRQGGLGEKLFF	TGTGCCAGCAGCCGCCAGGGGGGTCTTGGTGAAAAACTGTTTTTT
.	.	TRBJ1-2	TRBV20-1	CSASPAGAGGYTF	TGCAGTGCTAGTCCCGCAGGGGCGGGTGGCTACACCTTC
many	.	TRBJ1-2	TRBV7-2	CASSLFGEMGDGYTF	TGTGCCAGCAGCTTATTTGGGGAAATGGGCGATGGCTACACCTTC
many	TRBD1	TRBJ1-6	TRBV28	CASSSSLDRGGNSPLHF	TGTGCCAGCAGTTCCTCGCTCGACAGGGGTGGGAATTCACCCCTCCACTTT
many	.	TRBJ1-3	TRBV28	CASSQLPVSSGNTIYF	TGTGCCAGCAGTCAACTACCAGTTTCTTCTGGAAACACCATATATTTT
many	.	TRBJ2-4	TRBV11-2	CASSLDPERTQYF	TGTGCCAGCAGCTTAGATCCTGAAAGGACTCAGTACTTC